The present T cell receptor (beta chain) was sequenced within a study of blood T cells in healthy people across ages. Regarding the study as a whole: The diversity estimates, figures obtained from one million T cells, were considered underestimates. The recorded TCR beta diversity per million T cells decreased in a roughly linear manner with age.

Next came a second PCR, run for about 7 to 12 cycles, which used a sample-barcoded 5' primer along with a J-beta primer mix. Each CDR3 protein is one row after TCRdb ran MiXCR on the 5' RACE reads. This sample carries approximately 730,000 distinct CDR3 sequences, 40% to 45% of them seen once, and the ten largest clones take 20% to 25%. Peripheral blood, approximately 10 milliliters per donor, was collected. With regard to this clonotype: What it binds is unknown.

Sequencing input: blood. The TCR sequence derives from a woman between 55 and 75 years old in good health.

This CDR3 reads CAISETGSAYNEQFF. CDR3 DNA sequence: TGTGCCATCAGTGAGACGGGATCTGCCTACAATGAGCAGTTCTTC. This chain uses TRBV10-3 with TRBJ2-1; tentatively, D is TRBD2 (5 bases). There are 15 residues in the CDR3. The germline V gene has CDR1 ENHRY and CDR2 SYGVKD. V gave up 2 bases and J gave up 2 bases, with 10 bases separating them.